This entry concerns a single T cell receptor (beta chain). The data originate from a study of breast tumors, draining lymph nodes, adjacent tissues. Germline CDR1 reads SGHTA; CDR2 reads FQGNSA. The CDR3 has 13 residues. Deletions cut 1 base from V and 5 bases from J, with 6 bases between. One entry per CDR3 protein, called by TCRdb with MiXCR from the multiplex PCR reads. The sample lists fewer than 15,000 distinct CDR3 sequences, about 62% seen once, with under 55% in the top ten. This receptor was identified in a female donor with breast cancer. Some clones in this sample may be carry-over from other donors' samples. Sequences were obtained from tumor-adjacent breast tissue. This chain joins TRBV7-2 and TRBJ1-5; D unclear. CDR3 residues: CASSLGQDQPQHF. The CDR3 bases are TGTGCCAGCAGCTTAGGGCAGGATCAGCCCCAGCATTTT.